Following are 31 T cell receptor beta chains from one sample sequenced in a study of beta chain features in type 1 diabetes. Isolated RNA was reverse transcribed in full, so expressed TCRB transcripts were sequenced. Data came from immunoSEQ multiplex PCR; TCRdb stores just in-frame clones and leaves some out. This sample has some 900,000 clones, with 15% to 20% found just once. Input material: naive CD4+ T cells from blood. These receptors all come from a young woman in good health.

This clone was seen a handful of times. The J gene is TRBJ2-1, the V gene TRBV5-6; no clear D gene. This CDR3 region has 15 residues. The V end lost 0 bases, the J end lost 5 bases, and 12 bases lay between the germline ends. Germline loops: CDR1 SGHDT, CDR2 YYEEEE. In DNA form, the CDR3 reads TGTGCCAGCAGCTTGGCCCTAGGGTATGACAATGAGCAGTTCTTC. Its translation: CASSLALGYDNEQFF.

The rearrangement links TRBV10-3 to TRBJ2-7; TRBD2 agrees at 7 bases. Germline CDR1 reads ENHRY; CDR2 reads SYGVKD. J gave up 4 bases and V 8 bases, and 8 bases lay outside the gene matches. The CDR3 loop spans 13 amino acids. The CDR3 loop reads CAIGWASGYEQYF. The CDR3 DNA reads as TGTGCCATCGGTTGGGCTAGCGGTTACGAGCAGTACTTC.

As DNA, the CDR3 is TGTGCCAGCAGTGAATATGGCGGGCACGCGGGCTACGAGCAGTACTTC. It yields the protein CASSEYGGHAGYEQYF. The chain links TRBV6-1 to TRBJ2-7, with a weak D call TRBD2 (5 bases). Germline values: CDR1 MNHNS, CDR2 SASEGT. The CDR3 extends over 16 amino acids. V lost 2 bases to trimming and J lost 3 bases, with 17 bases between them.

The rearrangement links TRBV11-2 to TRBJ2-7; D gene ambiguous. Trimming took 5 bases from V and 7 from J, leaving 21 bases between them. The V gene's germline CDR1 is SGHAT and CDR2 FQNNGV. CDR3 length: 15 residues. The DNA for the CDR3 is TGTGCCAGCAGCGCCCCAGGAGCGACGCCGCGGGAGCAGTACTTC. Translation gives CASSAPGATPREQYF.

The chain links TRBV2 to TRBJ2-1, with unresolved D. The V gene's germline CDR1 is SNHLY and CDR2 FYNNEI. V lost 8 bases to trimming and J lost 15 bases, with 14 bases between them. The CDR3 consists of 10 residues. The CDR3, as DNA: TGTGCCAGCGGTTCCGCTCGCGGGTTCTTC. Its protein product is CASGSARGFF.

The rearrangement links TRBV2 to TRBJ1-5; TRBD1 matches 12 bases. Germline CDR1 reads SNHLY; CDR2 reads FYNNEI. V gave up 6 bases and J gave up 3 bases; unmatched junction bases: 6. This CDR3 is built from 16 residues. CDR3 in amino acids: CASSWDRGLLNQPQHF. In nucleotides, the CDR3 is TGTGCCAGCAGCTGGGACAGGGGGCTTCTCAATCAGCCCCAGCATTTT.

This chain connects TRBV11-1 to TRBJ1-3; D gene uncertain. V shed 2 bases and J shed 0 bases, with 8 bases lying between them. In germline, CDR1 is SGHAT, CDR2 FQDESV (reference sequence). The CDR3 loop spans 15 amino acids. CDR3 DNA: TGTGCCAGCAGCTTATCGGGGAGCTCTGGAAACACCATATATTTT. Its protein is CASSLSGSSGNTIYF.

This chain uses TRBV27 with TRBJ2-7; 8 bases fit TRBD1. V trimming: 2 bases; J trimming: 7 bases; junction bases outside the gene matches: 7. The CDR3 sequence is 14 residues long. Germline lookup yields CDR1 MNHEY and CDR2 SMNVEV (reference sequence). CDR3 protein: CASSLRQGAEEQYF. In DNA, the CDR3 is TGTGCCAGCAGTTTAAGGCAGGGGGCGGAGGAGCAGTACTTC.

A note on this clone: Other DNA sequences in this specimen translate into the identical CDR3. The chain uses TRBV19 and TRBJ2-1, with a weak D call TRBD2 (6 bases). V lost 6 bases, J lost 1 base, and 10 bases lay in between. The CDR3 length is 14 residues. Per germline, CDR1 LNHDA and CDR2 SQIVND (reference sequence). In DNA, the CDR3 is TGTGCCAGTAGCCGGGACTCTTCCTACAATGAGCAGTTCTTC. It specifies CASSRDSSYNEQFF.

The V call is TRBV7-9, the J call TRBJ2-5; D ambiguous. Trimming took off 5 bases at V and 2 bases at J, with 12 bases between the two ends. The CDR3 is 14 amino acids. Looked up from germline, CDR1 is SEHNR and CDR2 is FQNEAQ (reference sequence). For the CDR3, the DNA is TGTGCCAGCAGCCAAAGGGAAATACAAGAGACCCAGTACTTC. This codes for CASSQREIQETQYF.

This clone has a handful of counts. This sequence joins TRBV6-5 and TRBJ2-5; TRBD2 aligns across 12 bases. The V segment lost 5 bases and the J segment 2 bases; nucleotides outside the gene matches: 3. There are 15 residues in the CDR3. CDR1 is MNHEY, CDR2 SVGAGI, per germline. CDR3 in DNA: TGTGCCAGCAGTGCAGGGACTAGCGGGCAAGAGACCCAGTACTTC. As protein: CASSAGTSGQETQYF.

CDR3 in amino acids: CASSLWGNQPQHF. DNA of the CDR3: TGTGCCAGCAGTTTGTGGGGTAATCAGCCCCAGCATTTT. The chain uses TRBV28 and TRBJ1-5; D is unresolved. The CDR3 runs 13 residues. V lost 3 bases, J lost 4 bases, and 7 bases lay in between. CDR1 and CDR2 (germline): MDHEN, SYDVKM.

Only a few counts were recorded for this clone. This rearrangement joins TRBV15 to TRBJ2-5; TRBD1 is a possible D gene (5 bases). With 4 bases removed from V and 5 bases from J, the gap between germline ends came to 11 bases. The CDR3 has 13 amino acids. CDR1 and CDR2 from the germline V gene are LNHNV and YYDKDF (reference sequence). The CDR3 sequence is CATSTGMAETQYF. CDR3 DNA: TGTGCCACCAGCACAGGGATGGCTGAGACCCAGTACTTC.

This clone was observed a few times. The rearrangement uses TRBV27 and TRBJ2-7; D gene unclear. Germline V gene data show CDR1 as MNHEY and CDR2 as SMNVEV (reference sequence). The CDR3 has 13 residues. The ends were cut back, 4 bases at V and 0 bases at J, with 7 bases in the middle. The CDR3 is CASSSDLSYEQYF. DNA for the CDR3: TGTGCCAGCAGTTCCGACCTCTCCTACGAGCAGTACTTC.

The J gene is TRBJ1-1, the V gene TRBV10-3, with D perhaps TRBD1 (6 bases). Trimming left V 9 bases short and J 3 bases short, with 17 bases between. Germline loops: CDR1 ENHRY, CDR2 SYGVKD. The length of the CDR3 is 14 residues. The chain's CDR3 is CAISSRGRDTEAFF. In DNA, the CDR3 is TGTGCCATTAGCTCCAGGGGTCGAGACACTGAAGCTTTCTTT.

The V call is TRBV4-1, the J call TRBJ1-1; no reliable D call. Germline V CDR1 and CDR2: MGHRA, YSYEKL. Trimming stripped 1 base from V and 0 bases from J, with 12 bases between. The CDR3 covers 16 residues. The CDR3 region is CASSQGPGLMNTEAFF. In DNA, the CDR3 is TGCGCCAGCAGCCAAGGGCCAGGCCTTATGAACACTGAAGCTTTCTTT.

Here the CDR3 DNA reads TGTGCCAGCAGCTTATTACATCGGACCAATCAGCCCCAGCATTTT. Its translation is CASSLLHRTNQPQHF. This chain joins TRBV7-8 and TRBJ1-5; no clear D gene. V was clipped by 2 bases and J by 3 bases, with 11 bases between them. The germline V gene encodes CDR1 SGHVS and CDR2 FQNEAQ. The CDR3 has 15 amino acids.

The V gene is TRBV7-2, the J gene TRBJ2-5; unclear D gene. Germline V gene lookup returns CDR1 SGHTA and CDR2 FQGNSA. Between the trimmed V and J ends, which lost 4 bases and 1 base, there was a span of 7 bases. The CDR3 loop spans 13 amino acids. For the CDR3, the DNA is TGTGCCAGCAGCTCGCAACGCCAAGAGACCCAGTACTTC. Its translation is CASSSQRQETQYF.

The chain links TRBV28 to TRBJ2-6; D is unclear. The V gene's germline CDR1 is MDHEN and CDR2 SYDVKM. The CDR3 is 16 amino acids. The V gene lost 2 bases and the J gene lost 0 bases, with 8 bases spanning the gap. The CDR3 region has the DNA TGTGCCAGCAGTTTAGTGTTTGCCTCTGGGGCCAACGTCCTGACTTTC. Amino acids: CASSLVFASGANVLTF.

This clone was observed a handful of times. The chain couples TRBV4-2 to TRBJ2-3; D might be TRBD2 (6 bases). The CDR3 sequence is 17 residues long. The germline CDR1 and CDR2 sequences are LGHNA and YNFKEQ. V lost 2 bases, J lost 5 bases, and 20 bases lay in between. CDR3 nucleotides: TGTGCCAGCAGCCAACTCCGGGACTCCGCTGCGCAAGATACGCAGTATTTT. The encoded protein is CASSQLRDSAAQDTQYF.

This sequence joins TRBV7-2 and TRBJ2-7; D ambiguous. The V end lost 5 bases, the J end lost 2 bases, and 13 bases lay between the germline ends. The CDR3 has 14 residues. Germline V gives CDR1 SGHTA, CDR2 FQGNSA. The CDR3 bases are TGTGCCAGCAGCCCCTTGGCAGTCGCCTACGAGCAGTACTTC. It codes for CASSPLAVAYEQYF.

The gene calls are TRBV7-2 and TRBJ2-7; no clear D. Between the trimmed V and J ends, which lost 2 bases and 6 bases, there was a span of 8 bases. The germline V gene has CDR1 SGHTA and CDR2 FQGNSA. The CDR3 consists of 12 residues. CDR3 DNA: TGTGCCAGCAGCTTATTACGGTCCGAGCAGTACTTC. Residues: CASSLLRSEQYF.

The chain is built from TRBV28 and TRBJ2-3, with 10 bases identical to TRBD2. The CDR3 consists of 14 residues. V lost 8 bases to trimming and J lost 6 bases; unmatched junction nucleotides: 8. In germline, CDR1 is MDHEN, CDR2 SYDVKM. The CDR3 sequence is CASASGSHEDTQYF. CDR3 bases: TGTGCCAGCGCTAGCGGGAGCCACGAGGATACGCAGTATTTT.

This chain links TRBV29-1 with TRBJ1-2; D may be TRBD1 (6 bases). The V gene lost 4 bases and the J gene lost 12 bases, with 15 bases spanning the gap. The germline gives CDR1 SQVTM, CDR2 ANQGSEA. The CDR3 is 11 amino acids. The DNA for the CDR3 is TGCAGCGTTGGGACAGCCTTCGGGGACACCTTC. Translating gives CSVGTAFGDTF. Full variable domain (outside the CDR3, taken from reference TRBV29-1 and TRBJ1-2): SAVISQKPSRDICQRGTSLTIQCQVDSQVTMMFWYRQQPGQSLTLIATANQGSEATYESGFVIDKFPISRPNLTFSTLTVSNMSPEDSSIYLCSVGTAFGDTFGSGTRLTVV.

The J gene is TRBJ2-1, the V gene TRBV2; D is unclear. Looked up from germline, CDR1 is SNHLY and CDR2 is FYNNEI. Trimming removed 0 bases from V and 6 bases from J, with 6 bases in between. The CDR3 has 13 amino acids. CDR3 region: CASSEASFNEQFF. The CDR3 DNA sequence: TGTGCCAGCAGTGAAGCTAGTTTCAATGAGCAGTTCTTC. The full variable domain, completed using reference TRBV2 and TRBJ2-1, is EPEVTQTPSHQVTQMGQEVILRCVPISNHLYFYWYRQILGQKVEFLVSFYNNEISEKSEIFDDQFSVERPDGSNFTLKIRSTKLEDSAMYFCASSEASFNEQFFGPGTRLTVL.

This clone appeared a few times. The chain has TRBV10-3 and TRBJ2-1; 14 bases match TRBD2. There are 15 residues in the CDR3. Trimming cost V 5 bases and J 7 bases; bases outside gene matches: 4. Germline values: CDR1 ENHRY, CDR2 SYGVKD. In DNA form, the CDR3 reads TGTGCCATCAGTCCGGGACTAGCGGGAGTAAATGAGCAGTTCTTC. Protein product: CAISPGLAGVNEQFF.

The V call is TRBV10-3, the J call TRBJ2-1, with D possibly matching TRBD2 (5 bases). Germline V gene sequence: CDR1 ENHRY, CDR2 SYGVKD. CDR3 size: 14 residues. V lost 6 bases and J lost 6, with 15 bases in between. The CDR3 loop reads CAIRPILAGNEQFF. CDR3 nucleotides: TGTGCCATCAGGCCAATCTTGGCGGGCAATGAGCAGTTCTTC.

The sample holds a few counts of this clone. This rearrangement joins TRBV28 to TRBJ1-4; weak D call: TRBD1 (5 bases). The CDR3 runs to 14 residues. Trimming took 4 bases from V and 6 from J, leaving 12 bases between them. From germline, CDR1 is MDHEN and CDR2 SYDVKM. For the CDR3, the DNA is TGTGCCAGCAGTTCCGGGGGATGGGATGAAAAACTGTTTTTT. The encoded protein is CASSSGGWDEKLFF.

This clone was detected only a few times. The gene calls are TRBV6-1 and TRBJ2-5; D is tentatively TRBD1 or TRBD2 (5 bases each). Germline lookup yields CDR1 MNHNS and CDR2 SASEGT. There are 17 residues in the CDR3. V gave up 0 bases and J gave up 2 bases, with 16 bases separating them. CDR3 region: CASSEALWGNSQETQYF. The DNA of the CDR3 is TGTGCCAGCAGTGAAGCACTGTGGGGGAATTCTCAAGAGACCCAGTACTTC.

There are a few counts of this clone. The chain combines TRBV11-2 with TRBJ1-1; 8 positions match TRBD1. V gave up 0 bases and J gave up 6 bases; unmatched junction bases: 6. Germline lookup yields CDR1 SGHAT and CDR2 FQNNGV. The CDR3 runs to 15 residues. The DNA of the CDR3 is TGTGCCAGCAGCTTAGATCAGGGGGCCCTATCTGAAGCTTTCTTT. Residues: CASSLDQGALSEAFF.

This rearrangement joins TRBV7-2 to TRBJ2-1; TRBD2 matches at 12 bases. CDR1 SGHTA and CDR2 FQGNSA come from the germline V gene. V trimming: 6 bases; J trimming: 6 bases; junction bases outside the gene matches: 3. The CDR3 length is 14 residues. In nucleotides, the CDR3 is TGTGCCAGCAGACGACTAGCGGGGGCCAATGAGCAGTTCTTC. Translating gives CASRRLAGANEQFF.